This T cell receptor (beta chain) was documented in a study of T cell repertoires in cytomegalovirus infection. This clonotype was found many times. TCRdb itself ran the reads through MiXCR, one entry per CDR3 protein. Here the sample spans 600,000 to 800,000 distinct CDR3 sequences, approximately 24% being singletons. Germline V gives CDR1 SGHTA, CDR2 FQGNSA. The CDR3 has 13 amino acids. V lost 4 bases and J lost 2, with 7 bases in between. The sequenced sample was CD8+ T cells from PBMCs. The gene calls are TRBV7-2 and TRBJ2-3; no firm D call. The sequence was collected from a human donor in good health (CMV status not recorded). Some clones in this sample may be carry-over from other donors' samples. The CDR3 sequence: CASSSGPTDTQYF. The CDR3 DNA follows: TGTGCCAGCAGCTCAGGCCCCACAGATACGCAGTATTTT.